These 5 T cell receptor beta chains were all obtained from the same sample, sequenced in a study of T-cell memory formation after mild COVID-19. TCRdb re-called the 5' RACE reads through MiXCR, storing one row per CDR3 protein. The table records roughly 99,000 distinct CDR3 sequences, about 15% of them present only once. Sequenced: PBMCs or a T cell subset sorted from them (not recorded which). The receptor set was obtained from a man aged 18 to 30 who had mild COVID-19 (a few samples of this study predate the infection). Cell type and time point are not known.

V is TRBV7-2 and J is TRBJ1-5; D gene unclear. V lost 5 bases and J 7 bases, leaving 12 bases between the germline ends. The germline CDR1 and CDR2 sequences are SGHTA and FQGNSA. This CDR3 has 13 residues. The CDR3 here is CASSPPGGQPQHF. The CDR3 DNA follows: TGTGCCAGCAGCCCCCCGGGAGGGCAGCCCCAGCATTTT.

The J gene is TRBJ1-4, the V gene TRBV28; the D is unclear. Germline V gene lookup returns CDR1 MDHEN and CDR2 SYDVKM. The CDR3 totals 14 residues. V dropped 6 bases and J dropped 11 bases, with 19 bases sitting between them. CDR3 loop: CASSTRPGSDKLFF. CDR3 coding DNA: TGTGCCAGCAGCACCAGACCGGGCAGCGATAAACTGTTTTTT. Full variable domain (remainder filled in from reference TRBV28 and TRBJ1-4): DVKVTQSSRYLVKRTGEKVFLECVQDMDHENMFWYRQDPGLGLRLIYFSYDVKMKEKGDIPEGYSVSREKKERFSLILESASTNQTSMYLCASSTRPGSDKLFFGSGTQLSVL.

This clonotype showed up just once. As DNA, the CDR3 is TGTGCCAGCATAATAGGAGGGCACCCCAACTATGGCTACACCTTC. Its protein is CASIIGGHPNYGYTF. The chain has TRBV6-5 and TRBJ1-2, with D unresolved. Between the trimmed V and J ends, which lost 7 bases and 2 bases, there was a span of 17 bases. In germline, CDR1 is MNHEY, CDR2 SVGAGI. The CDR3 totals 15 residues.

V gene TRBV2 combines with J gene TRBJ1-6, with D possibly TRBD1 on 5 matching bases. Trimming took 7 bases from V and 7 from J, leaving 20 bases between them. The CDR3 is 16 residues long. Germline CDR1 reads SNHLY; CDR2 reads FYNNEI. In DNA form, the CDR3 reads TGTGCCAGCAACCCCGCCGGCCAGGGTCGAAATTCACCCCTCCACTTT. As protein: CASNPAGQGRNSPLHF.

This clonotype was recorded a few times. V and J are TRBV12-3 or TRBV12-4 and TRBJ2-2; D is undetermined. The CDR3 length is 14 residues. Trimming removed 3 bases from V and 4 bases from J, with 9 bases in between. This CDR3 is CASSLYRTTGELFF. The CDR3 DNA sequence: TGTGCCAGCAGTTTGTACAGAACCACCGGGGAGCTGTTTTTT.